The TCR beta chain described here comes from a study of molecular identifiers for immune sequencing clone quantification. Libraries of naive CD8 cells were prepared from 20,000 to 1,000,000 sorted cells using 10%, 30% or 50% RNA. V lost 5 bases and J 4 bases, leaving 20 bases between the germline ends. Germline V gene lookup returns CDR1 SEHNR and CDR2 FQNEAQ (reference sequence). This CDR3 contains 16 residues. Findings and limits, study-wide: Among 930,000 or so naive cells, as was reported, spiked Jurkat TCR RNA from one cell was detectable.

Ten or more counts support this clonotype. Its specificity is unknown. Via MiXCR, TCRdb re-called the PCR reads, giving one row per CDR3 protein. Of approximately 500,000 distinct CDR3 sequences in the sample, 20% to 25% were seen once. The source material was naive CD8+ T cells from blood, with Jurkat cell RNA spiked in. Subset noted: FACS-sorted CD8+CD4-CCR7+CD45RA+ naive T cells. This TCR was recovered from a human donor in good health. Some libraries in this study had Jurkat cell RNA spiked in. The chain combines TRBV7-9 with TRBJ1-1, with D maybe TRBD1 (5 bases). The CDR3 sequence is CASSLGPEGLGTEAFF. The CDR3 region has the DNA TGTGCCAGCAGCCTGGGGCCCGAGGGGCTTGGCACTGAAGCTTTCTTT. The full variable domain, with the rest looked up from reference TRBV7-9 and TRBJ1-1, is DTGVSQNPRHKITKRGQNVTFRCDPISEHNRLYWYRQTLGQGPEFLTYFQNEAQLEKSRLLSDRFSAERPKGSFSTLEIQRTEQGDSAMYLCASSLGPEGLGTEAFFGQGTRLTVV.